Each of the 11 T cell receptor beta chains below was sequenced from the same sample in a study of metastatic and nonmetastatic thyroid tumors. With MiXCR, TCRdb called clones anew from the PCR reads. The data contain around 30,000 clones, roughly 15% of them singletons. Ahead of thyroid surgery, no patient had received treatment of any kind. The specimen was blood. These receptor sequences come from a male donor with papillary thyroid cancer or a benign thyroid nodule (not recorded which). Some clones in this sample may be carry-over from other donors' samples.

The rearrangement links TRBV19 to TRBJ1-1; no reliable D call. Trimming shortened V by 5 bases and J by 2 bases, and 9 bases separated the two germline ends. Germline V gene data show CDR1 as LNHDA and CDR2 as SQIVND (reference sequence). The CDR3 contains 13 residues. CDR3 sequence reads: CASSLSANTEAFF. The CDR3, as DNA: TGTGCCAGTAGTCTGTCAGCTAACACTGAAGCTTTCTTT.

At least ten counts were recorded for this clone. V gene TRBV11-2 combines with J gene TRBJ1-1, with D maybe TRBD1 (5 bases). Germline CDR1 SGHAT, CDR2 FQNNGV. V was clipped by 7 bases and J by 0 bases, with 15 bases between them. The CDR3 has 15 amino acids. Here the CDR3 reads CASITVGGMNTEAFF. In DNA, the CDR3 is TGTGCCAGCATCACCGTCGGGGGTATGAACACTGAAGCTTTCTTT.

This clone has a handful of counts. V gene TRBV6-1 combines with J gene TRBJ2-2; D is undetermined. The CDR3 runs to 14 residues. The germline gives CDR1 MNHNS, CDR2 SASEGT. Between the trimmed V and J ends, which lost 11 bases and 8 bases, there was a span of 21 bases. The CDR3 region has the DNA TGTGCCTCAACAGCTGGACCTTTCACAGGGGAGCTGTTTTTT. It yields the protein CASTAGPFTGELFF.

Many counts were recorded for this clone. This chain links TRBV30 with TRBJ1-1; D is perhaps TRBD1 (5 bases). The V gene lost 0 bases and the J gene lost 1 base, with 12 bases spanning the gap. Germline V lookup: CDR1 GTSNPN, CDR2 SVGIG (reference sequence). The CDR3 totals 15 residues. CDR3 DNA: TGTGCCTGGAGTGTACTGGTGGGGCCGAACACTGAAGCTTTCTTT. Translating gives CAWSVLVGPNTEAFF.

This clone has at least ten counts. The V call is TRBV20-1, the J call TRBJ1-5; D remains ambiguous. Between the trimmed V and J ends, which lost 0 bases and 6 bases, there was a span of 12 bases. Germline V CDR1 and CDR2: DFQATT, SNEGSKA (reference sequence). The CDR3 totals 14 residues. The CDR3 nucleotides are TGCAGTGCTAGAGACTCCTCTCCCTTTCAGCCCCAGCATTTT. Its translation is CSARDSSPFQPQHF.

This clone has a handful of counts. The CDR3 sequence: CSARDTGAAKNIQYF. For the CDR3, the DNA is TGCAGTGCTAGAGACACAGGGGCGGCCAAAAACATTCAGTACTTC. The chain combines TRBV20-1 with TRBJ2-4; 7 positions agree with TRBD1. Per germline, CDR1 DFQATT and CDR2 SNEGSKA (reference sequence). Losses at the gene ends were 0 bases for V and 1 base for J; bases not matched to a gene: 3. The CDR3 contains 15 residues.

This clone has a handful of counts. At one of its ends the junction is not consistent with the germline gene, which may arise from a read error. The same CDR3 can be traced to other DNA sequences in this sample. The J gene is TRBJ2-2, the V gene TRBV24-1; D possibly uses TRBD1 or TRBD2 (5 bases each). Germline V gene sequence: CDR1 KGHDR, CDR2 SFDVKD. The CDR3 totals 14 residues. CDR3 nucleotides: TGTGCCACCAGCCCAGACAGACTCACCGGGGAACTGTTCTTT. As protein: CATSPDRLTGELFF.

This clone was detected ten times or more. The rearrangement uses TRBV5-1 and TRBJ2-5; 7 nucleotides align to TRBD2. J was trimmed by 2 bases and V by 5 bases; bases with no gene match: 6. In germline, CDR1 is SGHRS, CDR2 YFSETQ. The CDR3 has 14 amino acids. In nucleotides, the CDR3 is TGCGCCAGCAGAGTCGGGAGGCTACAAGAGACCCAGTACTTC. This gives the protein CASRVGRLQETQYF.

This clone was recorded many times. The V and J genes are TRBV11-2 and TRBJ2-2, with 8 bases aligning to TRBD1. In germline, CDR1 is SGHAT, CDR2 FQNNGV. J was trimmed by 1 base and V by 0 bases; bases with no gene match: 4. The CDR3 runs 17 residues. The CDR3 DNA sequence: TGTGCCAGCAGCTTAGAGTTTGGACAGGGGAACACCGGGGAGCTGTTTTTT. Protein product: CASSLEFGQGNTGELFF.

This clone was counted at least ten times. V is TRBV10-3 and J is TRBJ2-2; D is ambiguous. This CDR3 comprises 11 residues. Germline V gene sequence: CDR1 ENHRY, CDR2 SYGVKD. V was shortened by 3 bases and J by 6 bases, with 2 bases between the two germline ends. CDR3 nucleotide sequence: TGTGCCATCAGTGATGCCGGGGAGCTGTTTTTT. This translates into CAISDAGELFF.

As to this clone: One end of the junction is discordant with germline, which a read error may explain. The chain employs TRBV2 and TRBJ2-2; 11 bases map to TRBD2. This CDR3 is 14 amino acids long. CDR1 is SNHLY, CDR2 FYNNEI, per germline. CDR3 DNA sequence: TGTGCCAGCAGAGGGACTAGCGGAGTCGGGGGGCTGCTTTTT. Residues: CASRGTSGVGGLLF.